In this sample, the clone carrying this T cell receptor beta chain turned up a few times. This CDR3 has 15 amino acids. Trimming shortened V by 6 bases and J by 6 bases, and 15 bases separated the two germline ends. The data derive from a study of T cells in Graves' hyperthyroidism and ophthalmopathy. Study at large: Peripheral blood was taken when the disease was first diagnosed, before any treatment began.

Researchers took RNA transcripts and amplified the TCR beta CDR3 regions from them. With the HTBI primer set, the TCR CDR3 went through a first round of RT-PCR. TCRdb re-analysed the multiplex PCR reads in MiXCR, keeping a single row per CDR3 protein. This sample has over 700,000 distinct CDR3 sequences, with over 35% found just once. The TCR sequence derives from a man aged 18 to 30 with Graves' hyperthyroidism. Input material: blood. This chain joins TRBV12-3 or TRBV12-4 and TRBJ1-6, with D maybe TRBD1 (5 bases). The CDR3 reads CASRPSGRINSPLHF. The CDR3 DNA follows: TGTGCCAGCAGACCTTCGGGACGGATTAATTCACCCCTCCACTTT.